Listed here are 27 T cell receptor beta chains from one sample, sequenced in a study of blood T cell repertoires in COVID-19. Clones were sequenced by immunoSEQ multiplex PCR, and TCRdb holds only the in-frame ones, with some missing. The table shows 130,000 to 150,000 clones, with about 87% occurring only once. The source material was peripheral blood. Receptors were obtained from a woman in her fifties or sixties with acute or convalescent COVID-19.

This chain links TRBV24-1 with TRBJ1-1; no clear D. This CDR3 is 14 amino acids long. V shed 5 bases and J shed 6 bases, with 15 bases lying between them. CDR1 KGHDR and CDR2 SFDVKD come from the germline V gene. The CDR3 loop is CATSADGPGAEAFF. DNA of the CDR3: TGTGCCACCAGTGCCGATGGGCCAGGCGCTGAAGCTTTCTTT.

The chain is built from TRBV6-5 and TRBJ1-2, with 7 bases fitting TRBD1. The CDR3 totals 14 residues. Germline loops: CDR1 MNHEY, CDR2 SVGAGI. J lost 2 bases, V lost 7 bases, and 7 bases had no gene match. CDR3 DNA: TGTGCCAGCAACAGATCGGGACAGAACTATGGCTACACCTTC. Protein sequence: CASNRSGQNYGYTF.

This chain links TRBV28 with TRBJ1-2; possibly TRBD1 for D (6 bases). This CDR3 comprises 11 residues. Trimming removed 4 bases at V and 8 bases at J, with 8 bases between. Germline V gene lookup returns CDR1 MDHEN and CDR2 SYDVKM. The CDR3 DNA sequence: TGTGCCAGCAGTTACAGGGTGGGCTACACCTTC. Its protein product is CASSYRVGYTF.

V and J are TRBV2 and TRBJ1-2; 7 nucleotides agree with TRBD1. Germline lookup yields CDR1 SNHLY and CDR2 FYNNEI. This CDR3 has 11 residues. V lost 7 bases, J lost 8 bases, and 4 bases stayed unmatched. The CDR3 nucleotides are TGTGCCAGCATACTACAGGGGGGCTACACCTTC. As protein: CASILQGGYTF. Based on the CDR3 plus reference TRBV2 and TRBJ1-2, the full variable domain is EPEVTQTPSHQVTQMGQEVILRCVPISNHLYFYWYRQILGQKVEFLVSFYNNEISEKSEIFDDQFSVERPDGSNFTLKIRSTKLEDSAMYFCASILQGGYTFGSGTRLTVV.

CDR3 loop: CASTHEGTGRSAFF. CDR3 coding DNA: TGTGCCAGCACTCACGAAGGGACAGGGAGGAGCGCTTTCTTT. This chain connects TRBV6-5 to TRBJ1-1; 9 bases align to TRBD1. The V gene's germline CDR1 is MNHEY and CDR2 SVGAGI. After removal of 7 bases from V and 11 bases from J, the junction contained 14 bases not matched to a gene. The CDR3 runs to 14 residues.

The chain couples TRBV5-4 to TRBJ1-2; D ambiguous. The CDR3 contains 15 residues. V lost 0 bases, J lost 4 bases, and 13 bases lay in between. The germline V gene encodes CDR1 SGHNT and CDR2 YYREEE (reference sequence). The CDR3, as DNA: TGTGCCAGCAGCTTGGAACCAGGAACCGTCTATGGCTACACCTTC. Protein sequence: CASSLEPGTVYGYTF.

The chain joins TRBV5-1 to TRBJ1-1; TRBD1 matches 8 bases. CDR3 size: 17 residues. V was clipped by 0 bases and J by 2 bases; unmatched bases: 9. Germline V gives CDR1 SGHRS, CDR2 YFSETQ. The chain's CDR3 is CASSLGGWDRRNTEAFF. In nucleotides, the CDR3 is TGCGCCAGCAGCTTGGGCGGTTGGGACAGGAGAAACACTGAAGCTTTCTTT.

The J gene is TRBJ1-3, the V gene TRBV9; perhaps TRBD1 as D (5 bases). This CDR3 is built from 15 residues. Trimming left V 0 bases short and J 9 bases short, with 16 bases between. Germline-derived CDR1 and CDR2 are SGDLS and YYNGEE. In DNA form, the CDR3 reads TGTGCCAGCAGCGTAGCCCTGGGGGGGGAAGTCACCATATATTTT. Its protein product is CASSVALGGEVTIYF.

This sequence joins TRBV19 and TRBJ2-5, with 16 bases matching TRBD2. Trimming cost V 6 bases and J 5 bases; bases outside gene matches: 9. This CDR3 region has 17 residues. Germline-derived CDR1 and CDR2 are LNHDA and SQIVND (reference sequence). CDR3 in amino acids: CASSSGLAGGLGETQYF. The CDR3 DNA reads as TGTGCCAGTAGCTCGGGACTAGCGGGGGGGTTGGGTGAGACCCAGTACTTC. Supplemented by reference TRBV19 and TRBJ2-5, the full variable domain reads DGGITQSPKYLFRKEGQNVTLSCEQNLNHDAMYWYRQDPGQGLRLIYYSQIVNDFQKGDIAEGYSVSREKKESFPLTVTSAQKNPTAFYLCASSSGLAGGLGETQYFGPGTRLLVL.

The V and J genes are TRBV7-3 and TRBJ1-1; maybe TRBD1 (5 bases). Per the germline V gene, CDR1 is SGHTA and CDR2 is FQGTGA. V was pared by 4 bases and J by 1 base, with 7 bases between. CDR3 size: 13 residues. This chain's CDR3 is CASSSGQNTEAFF. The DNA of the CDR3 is TGTGCCAGCAGCTCCGGACAGAACACTGAAGCTTTCTTT.

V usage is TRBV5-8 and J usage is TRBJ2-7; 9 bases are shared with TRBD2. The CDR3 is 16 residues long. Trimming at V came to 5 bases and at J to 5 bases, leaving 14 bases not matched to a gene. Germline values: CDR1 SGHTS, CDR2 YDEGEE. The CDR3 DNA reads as TGTGCCAGCAGTTATGGGACGGTGGGACTAGCCAACGAGCAGTACTTC. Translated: CASSYGTVGLANEQYF.

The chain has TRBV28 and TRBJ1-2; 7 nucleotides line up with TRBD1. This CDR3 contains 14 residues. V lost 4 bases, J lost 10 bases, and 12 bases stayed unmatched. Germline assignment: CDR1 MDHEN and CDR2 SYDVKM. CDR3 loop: CASSYPRQGPVYTF. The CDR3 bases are TGTGCCAGCAGTTACCCTAGACAGGGTCCCGTCTACACCTTC.

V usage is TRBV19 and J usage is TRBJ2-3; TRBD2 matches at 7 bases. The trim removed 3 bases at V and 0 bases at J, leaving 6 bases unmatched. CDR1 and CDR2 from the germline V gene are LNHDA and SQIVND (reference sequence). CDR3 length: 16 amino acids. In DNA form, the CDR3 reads TGTGCCAGTAGTATGAGAGCGGGGTCTAGCACAGATACGCAGTATTTT. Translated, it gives CASSMRAGSSTDTQYF.

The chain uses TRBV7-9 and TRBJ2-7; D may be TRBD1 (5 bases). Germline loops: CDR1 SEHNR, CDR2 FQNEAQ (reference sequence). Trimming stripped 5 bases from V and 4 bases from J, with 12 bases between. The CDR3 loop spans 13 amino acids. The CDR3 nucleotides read TGTGCCAGCAGCCCGCAGGGTAGGTACGAGCAGTACTTC. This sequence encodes CASSPQGRYEQYF.

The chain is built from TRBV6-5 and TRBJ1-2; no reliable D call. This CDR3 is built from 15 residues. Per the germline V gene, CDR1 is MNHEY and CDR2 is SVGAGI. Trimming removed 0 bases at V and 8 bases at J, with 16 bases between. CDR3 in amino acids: CASSYSSSPTGGYTF. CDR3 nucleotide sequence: TGTGCCAGCAGTTACTCGAGTAGCCCGACGGGGGGCTACACCTTC.

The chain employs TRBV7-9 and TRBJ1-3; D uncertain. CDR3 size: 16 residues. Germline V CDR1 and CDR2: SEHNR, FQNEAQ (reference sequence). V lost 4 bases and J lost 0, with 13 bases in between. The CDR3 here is CASSSAGGYSGNTIYF. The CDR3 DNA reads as TGTGCCAGCAGCTCCGCAGGAGGGTACTCTGGAAACACCATATATTTT.

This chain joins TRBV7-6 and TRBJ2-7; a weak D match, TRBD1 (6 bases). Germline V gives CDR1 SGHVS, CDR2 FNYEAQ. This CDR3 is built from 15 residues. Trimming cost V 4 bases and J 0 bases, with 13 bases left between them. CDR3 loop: CASSSQGYSSYEQYF. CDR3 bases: TGTGCCAGCAGCTCTCAGGGGTACTCCTCCTACGAGCAGTACTTC.

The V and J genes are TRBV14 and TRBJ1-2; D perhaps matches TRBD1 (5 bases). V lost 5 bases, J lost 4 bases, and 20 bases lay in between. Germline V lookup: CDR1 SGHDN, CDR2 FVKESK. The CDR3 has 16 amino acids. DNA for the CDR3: TGTGCCAGCAGCGACAATTTCAGGGCCCCCGGCTATGGCTACACCTTC. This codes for CASSDNFRAPGYGYTF.

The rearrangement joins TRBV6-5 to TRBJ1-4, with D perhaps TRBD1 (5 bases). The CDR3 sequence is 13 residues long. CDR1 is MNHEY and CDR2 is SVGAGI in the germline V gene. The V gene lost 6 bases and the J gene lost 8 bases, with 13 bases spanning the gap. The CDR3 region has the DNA TGTGCCAGCAGGTCGCAGGGAAGCGAAAAACTGTTTTTT. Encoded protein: CASRSQGSEKLFF.

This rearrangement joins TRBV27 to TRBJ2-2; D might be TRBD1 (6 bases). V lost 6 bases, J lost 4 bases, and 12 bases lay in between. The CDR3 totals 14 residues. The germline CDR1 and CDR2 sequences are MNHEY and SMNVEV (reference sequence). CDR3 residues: CASRRGTFTGELFF. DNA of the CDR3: TGTGCCAGCAGGAGGGGGACATTCACCGGGGAGCTGTTTTTT.

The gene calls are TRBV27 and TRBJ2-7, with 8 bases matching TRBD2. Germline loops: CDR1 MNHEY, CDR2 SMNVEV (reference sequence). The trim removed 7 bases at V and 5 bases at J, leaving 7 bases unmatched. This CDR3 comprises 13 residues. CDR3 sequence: CASMSGTRHEQYF. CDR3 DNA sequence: TGTGCCAGCATGTCCGGGACTAGGCACGAGCAGTACTTC.

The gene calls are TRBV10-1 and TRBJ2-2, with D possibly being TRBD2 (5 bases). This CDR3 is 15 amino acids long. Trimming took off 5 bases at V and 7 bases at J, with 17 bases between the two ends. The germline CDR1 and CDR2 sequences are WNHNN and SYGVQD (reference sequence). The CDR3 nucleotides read TGCGCCAGCAGTCCTGGATCACTAGAAGGCGGGGAGCTGTTTTTT. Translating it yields CASSPGSLEGGELFF.

CDR3 region: CASSLLQPNYGYTF. Written as DNA, the CDR3 is TGTGCCAGCAGTTTATTACAGCCTAACTATGGCTACACCTTC. This rearrangement joins TRBV28 to TRBJ1-2; unclear D gene. Trimming took 1 base from V and 0 from J, leaving 6 bases between them. This CDR3 spans 14 amino acids. From germline, CDR1 is MDHEN and CDR2 SYDVKM.

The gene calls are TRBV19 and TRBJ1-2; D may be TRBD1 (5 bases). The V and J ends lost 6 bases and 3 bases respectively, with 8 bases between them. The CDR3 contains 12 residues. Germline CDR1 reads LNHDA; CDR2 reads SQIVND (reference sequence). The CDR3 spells CASSRVDYGYTF. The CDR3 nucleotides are TGTGCCAGTAGCAGGGTTGACTATGGCTACACCTTC.

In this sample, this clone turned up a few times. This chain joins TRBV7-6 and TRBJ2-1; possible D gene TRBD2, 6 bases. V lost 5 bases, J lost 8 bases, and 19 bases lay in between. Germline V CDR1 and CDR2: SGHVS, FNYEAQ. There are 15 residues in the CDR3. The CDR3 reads CASSAGTHLVYEQFF. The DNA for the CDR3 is TGTGCCAGCAGCGCCGGGACTCACCTTGTTTATGAGCAGTTCTTC.

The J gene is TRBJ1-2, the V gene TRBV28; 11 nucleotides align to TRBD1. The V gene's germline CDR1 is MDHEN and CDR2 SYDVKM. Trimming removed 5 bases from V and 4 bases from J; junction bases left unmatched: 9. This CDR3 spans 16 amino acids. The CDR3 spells CASSPGTGGRGYGYTF. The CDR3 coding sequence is TGTGCCAGCAGTCCTGGGACAGGGGGTAGGGGCTATGGCTACACCTTC.

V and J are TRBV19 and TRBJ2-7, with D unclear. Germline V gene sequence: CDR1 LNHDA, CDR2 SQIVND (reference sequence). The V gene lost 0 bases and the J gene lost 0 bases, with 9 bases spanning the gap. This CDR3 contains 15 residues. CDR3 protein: CASSIDGLSSYEQYF. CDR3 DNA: TGTGCCAGTAGTATAGATGGGCTCAGCTCCTACGAGCAGTACTTC.